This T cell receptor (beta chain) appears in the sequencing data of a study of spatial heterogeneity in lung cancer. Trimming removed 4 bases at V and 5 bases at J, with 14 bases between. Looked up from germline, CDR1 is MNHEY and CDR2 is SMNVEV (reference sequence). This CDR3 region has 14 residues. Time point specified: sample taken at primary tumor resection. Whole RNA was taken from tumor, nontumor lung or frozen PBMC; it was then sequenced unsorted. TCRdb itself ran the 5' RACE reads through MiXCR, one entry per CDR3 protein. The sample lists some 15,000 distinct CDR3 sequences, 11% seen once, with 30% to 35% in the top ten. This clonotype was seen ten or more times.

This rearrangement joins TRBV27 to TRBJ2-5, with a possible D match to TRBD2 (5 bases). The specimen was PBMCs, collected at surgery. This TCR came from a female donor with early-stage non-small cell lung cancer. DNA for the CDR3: TGTGCCAGCAGTTCCGCCGGAGGCGGGGAGACCCAGTACTTC. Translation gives CASSSAGGGETQYF.